The source of this T cell receptor (beta chain) is a study of cytomegalovirus exposure and HLA in healthy donors. Study-level information: An early data release held around 80 million unique TCRs from HLA-typed donors.

The CDR3 contains 16 residues. V gave up 1 base and J gave up 6 bases, with 18 bases separating them. Germline CDR1 KGHSH, CDR2 LQKENI. PCR primers comprised 60 Vbeta and 13 Jbeta primers. TCRdb's copy holds only in-frame clones and misses some; the assay was immunoSEQ multiplex PCR. The sample includes 150,000 to 250,000 clones, more than 65% of them seen just once. The source is a girl aged 10-17 years in good health and CMV-seropositive. This chain connects TRBV18 to TRBJ1-2; no definite D call. The sequencing input was PBMCs. CDR3 in DNA: TGTGCCAGCTCACCACTTGATGAAGCAGGTTGGGATGGCTACACCTTC. It encodes CASSPLDEAGWDGYTF.